Shown below are 4 T cell receptor beta chains from a single sample sequenced in a study of blood T cells in healthy people across ages. Primers used in a second PCR of roughly 6 to 11 cycles were a sample-barcoded 5' primer and a J-beta primer mix. TCRdb fed the 5' RACE reads into MiXCR, producing one record per CDR3 protein. The sample has fewer than 800,000 distinct CDR3 sequences, over 20% seen once; the top ten hold roughly 3.9%. Sequenced sample: blood. These receptors all stem from a man between 65 and 80 years old in good health.

In this sample, this clonotype turned up many times. The V call is TRBV4-1, the J call TRBJ1-2; D possibly corresponds to TRBD1 (6 bases). Germline V lookup: CDR1 MGHRA, CDR2 YSYEKL. V was trimmed by 0 bases and J by 7 bases, leaving 12 bases between them. The length of the CDR3 is 14 residues. CDR3 region: CASSQEGGGSGYTF. The DNA for the CDR3 is TGCGCCAGCAGCCAAGAAGGAGGGGGTTCTGGCTACACCTTC.

The V gene is TRBV20-1, the J gene TRBJ2-5, with 7 bases identical to TRBD2. V lost 3 bases and J lost 2; bases outside the gene matches: 12. Germline V gene sequence: CDR1 DFQATT, CDR2 SNEGSKA (reference sequence). The CDR3 runs to 16 residues. In DNA, the CDR3 is TGCAGTGCTAGTCGGTCAACTAGCGCCTTACAAGAGACCCAGTACTTC. Translated: CSASRSTSALQETQYF.

This clonotype was recorded a few times. The chain joins TRBV29-1 to TRBJ2-2; D is ambiguous. Germline V lookup: CDR1 SQVTM, CDR2 ANQGSEA. Trimming took 7 bases from V and 3 from J, leaving 12 bases between them. The CDR3 covers 13 residues. In DNA form, the CDR3 reads TGCAGCGCTCCCTTTCGGGACACCGGGGAGCTGTTTTTT. It is translated as CSAPFRDTGELFF.

This clonotype was counted once. V and J are TRBV6-1 and TRBJ1-6; tentatively, D is TRBD1 (6 bases). Trimming took off 5 bases at V and 9 bases at J, with 17 bases between the two ends. The length of the CDR3 is 15 residues. Germline values: CDR1 MNHNS, CDR2 SASEGT. This chain's CDR3 is CASSPTGTQGSPLHF. DNA for the CDR3: TGTGCCAGCAGTCCTACCGGGACACAGGGTTCACCCCTCCACTTT.